A single sample is the source of the 17 T cell receptor beta chains below, sequenced in a study of blood T cells in healthy people across ages. With a J-beta primer mix and a sample-barcoded 5' primer, a second PCR ran about 7 to 12 cycles. TCRdb re-analysed the 5' RACE reads in MiXCR, keeping a single row per CDR3 protein. Of approximately 940,000 distinct CDR3 sequences in the sample, about 48% are singletons; the top ten hold 13%. Sequenced: blood. All receptors come from a man aged 25-40 years in good health.

This clonotype was detected ten times or more. V is TRBV10-3 and J is TRBJ2-6; D uncertain. Germline CDR1 ENHRY, CDR2 SYGVKD. The CDR3 is 14 amino acids. The V end was cut by 6 bases, the J end by 2 bases, with 8 bases between. CDR3 sequence reads: CAISPMAGANVLTF. DNA of the CDR3: TGTGCCATCAGCCCTATGGCTGGGGCCAACGTCCTGACTTTC.

The chain is built from TRBV6-2 or TRBV6-3 and TRBJ2-1; 8 nucleotides align to TRBD2. Germline V gives CDR1 MNHEY, CDR2 SVGEGT. The CDR3 runs to 17 residues. The V segment lost 2 bases and the J segment 8 bases; nucleotides outside the gene matches: 14. The CDR3 sequence: CASSYGVIGGGQYEQFF. The CDR3 nucleotides read TGTGCCAGCAGTTACGGGGTGATAGGCGGGGGGCAGTATGAGCAGTTCTTC.

This clonotype was found a few times. The chain combines TRBV20-1 with TRBJ2-5; 8 bases agree with TRBD2. V shed 0 bases, J shed 1 base, and the junction held 4 bases outside the gene matches. CDR1 DFQATT and CDR2 SNEGSKA come from the germline V gene (reference sequence). This CDR3 has 15 residues. This CDR3 is CSARDARGAQETQYF. CDR3 bases: TGCAGTGCTAGAGATGCGCGGGGGGCCCAAGAGACCCAGTACTTC.

The rearrangement links TRBV3-1 to TRBJ1-1; perhaps TRBD1 as D (6 bases). Trimming cost V 4 bases and J 7 bases, with 16 bases left between them. Germline lookup yields CDR1 LGHDT and CDR2 YNNKEL (reference sequence). This CDR3 comprises 14 residues. The CDR3 is CASSLNRDFIEAFF. In DNA, the CDR3 is TGTGCCAGCAGCCTAAACAGGGACTTTATTGAAGCTTTCTTT.

The chain combines TRBV5-1 with TRBJ2-2; 9 bases agree with TRBD2. The CDR3 is 16 amino acids. The V and J ends lost 2 bases and 4 bases, in that order; junction bases with no gene match: 6. The V gene's germline CDR1 is SGHRS and CDR2 YFSETQ. The CDR3 coding sequence is TGCGCCAGCAGCTTTTTGGCGGGGGGGCCCACCGGGGAGCTGTTTTTT. Its translation: CASSFLAGGPTGELFF.

In its sample, this clonotype was seen many times. This sequence joins TRBV4-3 and TRBJ2-4; TRBD1 might be the D (5 bases). The germline gives CDR1 LGHNA, CDR2 YSLEER. The CDR3 loop spans 15 amino acids. The V gene lost 4 bases and the J gene lost 3 bases, with 13 bases spanning the gap. The CDR3 nucleotides are TGCGCCAGCAGCCGCCAGACAGATCTCAAAAACATTCAGTACTTC. Translated, it gives CASSRQTDLKNIQYF.

This clonotype was seen a handful of times. V usage is TRBV20-1 and J usage is TRBJ1-2; TRBD1 aligns across 9 bases. Germline V CDR1 and CDR2: DFQATT, SNEGSKA (reference sequence). V gave up 6 bases and J gave up 6 bases; unmatched junction bases: 5. The CDR3 contains 12 residues. In DNA form, the CDR3 reads TGCAGTGCACAGGGACAGGGACATGGCTACACCTTC. Amino acids: CSAQGQGHGYTF.

This clonotype has just a few counts. CDR3 sequence: CSARWPLAGGKDTQYF. The CDR3 bases are TGCAGTGCTAGATGGCCCCTAGCGGGGGGCAAGGATACGCAGTATTTT. The chain has TRBV20-1 and TRBJ2-3, with TRBD2 matching over 11 bases. Germline CDR1 is DFQATT and CDR2 is SNEGSKA (reference sequence). The CDR3 length is 16 residues. J gave up 6 bases and V 2 bases, and 10 bases lay outside the gene matches.

This sequence joins TRBV5-1 and TRBJ1-5; weak D call: TRBD1 (5 bases). Trimming left V 3 bases short and J 6 bases short, with 25 bases between. Per germline, CDR1 SGHRS and CDR2 YFSETQ. The CDR3 totals 18 residues. In DNA form, the CDR3 reads TGCGCCAGCAGCTGGGACGCACTTGCGGGAGGGGCGCGTCAGCCCCAGCATTTT. Its translation is CASSWDALAGGARQPQHF.

The chain links TRBV18 to TRBJ2-1; 7 nucleotides line up with TRBD1. Trimming cost V 4 bases and J 5 bases; bases outside gene matches: 5. The CDR3 consists of 14 residues. In germline, CDR1 is KGHSH, CDR2 LQKENI. CDR3 sequence reads: CASSLGTADNEQFF. CDR3 in DNA: TGTGCCAGCTCACTCGGGACAGCGGACAATGAGCAGTTCTTC. The variable domain in full, with the rest retrieved from reference TRBV18 and TRBJ2-1, is NAGVMQNPRHLVRRRGQEARLRCSPMKGHSHVYWYRQLPEEGLKFMVYLQKENIIDESGMPKERFSAEFPKEGPSILRIQQVVRGDSAAYFCASSLGTADNEQFFGPGTRLTVL.

This clonotype was detected a few times. The chain combines TRBV7-8 with TRBJ2-7; TRBD2 matches at 9 bases. CDR1 SGHVS and CDR2 FQNEAQ come from the germline V gene. The CDR3 is 17 residues long. V dropped 0 bases and J dropped 0; count of bases not matched to a gene: 6. The CDR3 reads CASSLAVVSGSSYEQYF. The CDR3 coding sequence is TGTGCCAGCAGCTTAGCTGTTGTTAGCGGGAGCTCCTACGAGCAGTACTTC. The variable domain in full, completed from reference TRBV7-8 and TRBJ2-7, reads GAGVSQSPRYKVAKRGQDVALRCDPISGHVSLFWYQQALGQGPEFLTYFQNEAQLDKSGLPSDRFFAERPEGSVSTLKIQRTQQEDSAVYLCASSLAVVSGSSYEQYFGPGTRLTVT.

Written as DNA, the CDR3 is TGTGCCAGCAGTGAAGTGCTGACAGGGGGAAATCAGCCCCAGCATTTT. Translation gives CASSEVLTGGNQPQHF. The chain couples TRBV2 to TRBJ1-5, with 9 nucleotides matching TRBD1. CDR1 and CDR2 from the germline V gene are SNHLY and FYNNEI. The CDR3 covers 16 residues. After removal of 1 base from V and 4 bases from J, the junction contained 5 bases not matched to a gene.

The genes are TRBV10-3 and TRBJ2-3, with 9 bases lining up with TRBD1. V lost 8 bases and J lost 2; bases outside the gene matches: 5. The length of the CDR3 is 14 residues. The germline V gene encodes CDR1 ENHRY and CDR2 SYGVKD. CDR3 protein: CAISDRGDTDTQYF. CDR3 DNA sequence: TGTGCCATCTCCGACAGGGGGGACACAGATACGCAGTATTTT.

The chain carries TRBV6-5 and TRBJ2-7; 10 nucleotides align to TRBD1. Germline lookup yields CDR1 MNHEY and CDR2 SVGAGI. The CDR3 contains 14 residues. V trimming: 4 bases; J trimming: 4 bases; junction bases outside the gene matches: 4. CDR3: CASSWGQGMYEQYF. CDR3 DNA: TGTGCCAGCAGTTGGGGACAGGGGATGTACGAGCAGTACTTC.

The chain carries TRBV6-5 and TRBJ2-7; no firm D call. Deletions cut 5 bases from V and 2 bases from J, with 13 bases between. The CDR3 loop spans 14 amino acids. The germline V gene encodes CDR1 MNHEY and CDR2 SVGAGI. DNA for the CDR3: TGTGCCAGCAGTGCTGTCTTCGCCCCCTACGAGCAGTACTTC. Residues: CASSAVFAPYEQYF.

The rearrangement links TRBV27 to TRBJ1-1, with D unclear. The ends were cut back, 1 base at V and 1 base at J, with 10 bases in the middle. Germline CDR1 MNHEY, CDR2 SMNVEV (reference sequence). The CDR3 sequence is 15 residues long. The CDR3: CASSLLGPENTEAFF. The CDR3 nucleotides read TGTGCCAGCAGTTTATTAGGTCCCGAGAACACTGAAGCTTTCTTT.

This clonotype was counted between two and nine times. This chain uses TRBV6-5 with TRBJ2-5; D is perhaps TRBD2 (6 bases). CDR1 and CDR2 from the germline V gene are MNHEY and SVGAGI. This CDR3 has 18 residues. Between the trimmed V and J ends, which lost 2 bases and 0 bases, there was a span of 19 bases. CDR3: CASSYRERVFGNQETQYF. In DNA, the CDR3 is TGTGCCAGCAGTTACCGGGAGAGGGTGTTCGGCAACCAAGAGACCCAGTACTTC.